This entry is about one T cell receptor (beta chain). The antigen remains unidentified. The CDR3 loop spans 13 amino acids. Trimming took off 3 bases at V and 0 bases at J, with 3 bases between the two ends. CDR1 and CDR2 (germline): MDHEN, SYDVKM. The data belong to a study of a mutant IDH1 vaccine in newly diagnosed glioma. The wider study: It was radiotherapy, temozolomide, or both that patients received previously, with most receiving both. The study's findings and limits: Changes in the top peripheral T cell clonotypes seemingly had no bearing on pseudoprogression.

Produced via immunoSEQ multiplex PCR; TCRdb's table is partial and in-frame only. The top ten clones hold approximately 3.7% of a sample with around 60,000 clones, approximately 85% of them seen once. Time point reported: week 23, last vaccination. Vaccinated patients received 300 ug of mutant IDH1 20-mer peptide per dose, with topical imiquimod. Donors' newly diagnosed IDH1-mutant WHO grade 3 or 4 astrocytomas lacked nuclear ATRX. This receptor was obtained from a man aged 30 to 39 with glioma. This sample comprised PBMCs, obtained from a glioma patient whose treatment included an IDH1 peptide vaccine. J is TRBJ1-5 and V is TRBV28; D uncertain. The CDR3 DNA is TGTGCCAGCAGTTTCCGTAGCAATCAGCCCCAGCATTTT. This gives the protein CASSFRSNQPQHF. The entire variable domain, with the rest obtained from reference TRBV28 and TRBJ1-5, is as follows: DVKVTQSSRYLVKRTGEKVFLECVQDMDHENMFWYRQDPGLGLRLIYFSYDVKMKEKGDIPEGYSVSREKKERFSLILESASTNQTSMYLCASSFRSNQPQHFGDGTRLSIL.